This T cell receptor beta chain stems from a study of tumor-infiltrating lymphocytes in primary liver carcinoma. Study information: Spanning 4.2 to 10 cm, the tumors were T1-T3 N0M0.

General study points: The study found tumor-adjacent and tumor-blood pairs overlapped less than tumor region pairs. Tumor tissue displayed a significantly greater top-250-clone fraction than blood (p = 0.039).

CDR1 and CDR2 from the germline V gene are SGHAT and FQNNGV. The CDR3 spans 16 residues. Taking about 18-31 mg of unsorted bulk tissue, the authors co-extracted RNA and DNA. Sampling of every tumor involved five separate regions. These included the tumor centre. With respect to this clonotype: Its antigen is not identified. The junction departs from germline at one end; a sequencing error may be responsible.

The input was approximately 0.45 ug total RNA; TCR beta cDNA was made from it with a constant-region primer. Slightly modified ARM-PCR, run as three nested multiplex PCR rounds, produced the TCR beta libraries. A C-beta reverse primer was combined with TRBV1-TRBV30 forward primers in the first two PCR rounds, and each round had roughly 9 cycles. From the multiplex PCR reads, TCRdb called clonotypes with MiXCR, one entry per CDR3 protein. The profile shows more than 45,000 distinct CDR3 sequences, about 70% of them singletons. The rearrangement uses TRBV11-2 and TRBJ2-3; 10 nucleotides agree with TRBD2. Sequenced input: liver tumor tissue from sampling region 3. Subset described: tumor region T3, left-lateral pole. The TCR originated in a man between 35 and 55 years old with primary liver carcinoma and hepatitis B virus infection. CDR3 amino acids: CASGLEGLAWADTQYF. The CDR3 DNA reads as TGCGCCAGCGGCTTAGAGGGACTAGCGTGGGCGGATACGCAGTATTTT. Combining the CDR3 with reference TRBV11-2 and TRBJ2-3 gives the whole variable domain EAGVAQSPRYKIIEKRQSVAFWCNPISGHATLYWYQQILGQGPKLLIQFQNNGVVDDSQLPKDRFSAERLKGVDSTLKIQPAKLEDSAVYLCASGLEGLAWADTQYFGPGTRLTVL.